What follows are 24 T cell receptor beta chains derived from one specimen sequenced in a study of OX40 agonist ivuxolimab in advanced cancers. The assay was immunoSEQ multiplex PCR, and TCRdb's table has in-frame clones only and misses some. Here the sample spans roughly 79,000 clones, about 85% being singletons. The source material was CD4+ or CD8+ T cells sorted from blood, sampled in a trial of the OX40 agonist ivuxolimab. The receptors come from an adult with an advanced solid tumor such as melanoma, head and neck, liver or kidney cancer.

The table lists this clone with a few counts. J is TRBJ2-5 and V is TRBV29-1, with TRBD1 matching 8 bases. V gave up 7 bases and J gave up 5 bases; unmatched junction bases: 9. Per the germline V gene, CDR1 is SQVTM and CDR2 is ANQGSEA. The CDR3 has 13 amino acids. CDR3 sequence (DNA): TGCAGCGCTCCGGGACAGGCGGGGGAGACCCAGTACTTC. This encodes CSAPGQAGETQYF.

The chain has TRBV14 and TRBJ2-2; D is possibly TRBD1 (6 bases). The V and J ends lost 2 bases and 4 bases respectively, with 14 bases between them. CDR1 SGHDN and CDR2 FVKESK come from the germline V gene. The CDR3 is 16 residues long. This chain's CDR3 is CASSQLEQGSTGELFF. CDR3 DNA sequence: TGTGCCAGCAGCCAATTAGAACAGGGCAGCACCGGGGAGCTGTTTTTT.

In its sample, this clone was seen a few times. The CDR3 sequence is CASSPLRVEGTEAFF. The CDR3 nucleotides read TGTGCCAGCTCACCACTCAGGGTGGAGGGCACTGAAGCTTTCTTT. The rearrangement uses TRBV18 and TRBJ1-1, with D possibly being TRBD1 (5 bases). The CDR3 loop spans 15 amino acids. Trimming removed 1 base from V and 4 bases from J, with 13 bases in between. Germline loops: CDR1 KGHSH, CDR2 LQKENI. Full variable domain (outside the CDR3, taken from reference TRBV18 and TRBJ1-1): NAGVMQNPRHLVRRRGQEARLRCSPMKGHSHVYWYRQLPEEGLKFMVYLQKENIIDESGMPKERFSAEFPKEGPSILRIQQVVRGDSAAYFCASSPLRVEGTEAFFGQGTRLTVV.

The rearrangement joins TRBV5-5 to TRBJ2-2, with D perhaps given as TRBD1 or TRBD2 (5 bases each). Germline lookup yields CDR1 SGHKS and CDR2 YYEKEE (reference sequence). With 5 bases removed from V and 7 bases from J, the gap between germline ends came to 12 bases. The CDR3 covers 13 residues. CDR3 in DNA: TGTGCCAGCAGAGTCGGGGCGATCGGGGAGCTGTTTTTT. This codes for CASRVGAIGELFF.

This clone was recorded once. The chain carries TRBV5-1 and TRBJ1-1, with a weak D call TRBD1 (6 bases). The CDR3 runs 16 residues. Germline V gives CDR1 SGHRS, CDR2 YFSETQ. Trimming pared 4 bases from V and 1 base from J, leaving 17 bases between. The CDR3 sequence is CASSARQANPNTEAFF. The CDR3 DNA reads TGCGCCAGCAGCGCGAGACAGGCGAATCCGAACACTGAAGCTTTCTTT. The entire variable domain, with the rest obtained from reference TRBV5-1 and TRBJ1-1, is as follows: KAGVTQTPRYLIKTRGQQVTLSCSPISGHRSVSWYQQTPGQGLQFLFEYFSETQRNKGNFPGRFSGRQFSNSRSEMNVSTLELGDSALYLCASSARQANPNTEAFFGQGTRLTVV.

V and J are TRBV28 and TRBJ1-1; no clear D gene. Germline CDR1 and CDR2: MDHEN and SYDVKM. V gave up 6 bases and J gave up 0 bases, with 14 bases separating them. The length of the CDR3 is 15 residues. The CDR3 here is CASSPPRPLNTEAFF. The CDR3 nucleotides are TGTGCCAGCAGCCCCCCGAGGCCGTTGAACACTGAAGCTTTCTTT. Together with reference TRBV28 and TRBJ1-1, the CDR3 gives the full variable domain: DVKVTQSSRYLVKRTGEKVFLECVQDMDHENMFWYRQDPGLGLRLIYFSYDVKMKEKGDIPEGYSVSREKKERFSLILESASTNQTSMYLCASSPPRPLNTEAFFGQGTRLTVV.

The V gene is TRBV6-5, the J gene TRBJ2-7; D perhaps matches TRBD1 (6 bases). The CDR3 length is 14 residues. CDR1 and CDR2 (germline): MNHEY, SVGAGI. V lost 2 bases and J lost 0, with 8 bases in between. The chain's CDR3 is CASSYGQHSYEQYF. CDR3 sequence (DNA): TGTGCCAGCAGTTACGGACAGCACTCCTACGAGCAGTACTTC.

This clone was observed a single time. This chain uses TRBV5-1 with TRBJ2-2; D might be TRBD2 (5 bases). V was pared by 0 bases and J by 8 bases, with 8 bases between. CDR1 SGHRS and CDR2 YFSETQ come from the germline V gene. The CDR3 totals 13 residues. The CDR3 sequence: CASSLAPGGELFF. CDR3 bases: TGCGCCAGCAGCTTGGCCCCGGGAGGGGAGCTGTTTTTT.

This clone has just a few counts. J is TRBJ2-7 and V is TRBV19, with 8 bases lining up with TRBD2. The V segment lost 3 bases and the J segment 1 base; nucleotides outside the gene matches: 2. The CDR3 sequence is 14 residues long. Germline assignment: CDR1 LNHDA and CDR2 SQIVND (reference sequence). In nucleotides, the CDR3 is TGTGCCAGTAGTATCAGCGGGAGTTCCTACGAGCAGTACTTC. This encodes CASSISGSSYEQYF.

This sequence joins TRBV11-3 and TRBJ2-3, with 15 bases identical to TRBD2. In germline, CDR1 is SGHNT, CDR2 YENEEA. The CDR3 length is 17 residues. Trimming at V came to 5 bases and at J to 3 bases, leaving 6 bases not matched to a gene. Written as DNA, the CDR3 is TGTGCCAGCAGCGTAGGACTAGCGGGAGGGCCGACAGATACGCAGTATTTT. Translating gives CASSVGLAGGPTDTQYF.

V usage is TRBV4-1 and J usage is TRBJ2-6; D is perhaps TRBD1 (5 bases). Germline assignment: CDR1 MGHRA and CDR2 YSYEKL. This CDR3 is 17 amino acids long. The V end was cut by 0 bases, the J end by 0 bases, with 9 bases between. CDR3 residues: CASSQEGHRSGANVLTF. In DNA, the CDR3 is TGCGCCAGCAGCCAAGAAGGACACCGCTCTGGGGCCAACGTCCTGACTTTC.

V gene TRBV2 combines with J gene TRBJ2-1; TRBD2 matches 8 bases. The CDR3 has 15 residues. From germline, CDR1 is SNHLY and CDR2 FYNNEI. V shed 4 bases and J 4 bases; nucleotides not matched to a gene: 6. CDR3 in DNA: TGTGCCAGCAGTGGGCCAGCGGGAGCATACAATGAGCAGTTCTTC. Its translation: CASSGPAGAYNEQFF.

The CDR3, as DNA: TGTGCCAGCTCACCGACAGGGAGCTCCTACGAGCAGTACTTC. It translates to CASSPTGSSYEQYF. The gene calls are TRBV18 and TRBJ2-7, with 7 bases matching TRBD1. This CDR3 spans 14 amino acids. Germline values: CDR1 KGHSH, CDR2 LQKENI. With V trimmed by 3 bases and J by 0 bases, 2 bases remained unmatched.

This chain's CDR3 is CASSLRQSSETQYF. As DNA, the CDR3 is TGTGCCAGCAGCTTGCGCCAGTCTTCAGAGACCCAGTACTTC. This rearrangement joins TRBV5-8 to TRBJ2-5, with unresolved D. V lost 1 base, J lost 4 bases, and 11 bases lay in between. The CDR3 sequence is 14 residues long. Germline V gives CDR1 SGHTS, CDR2 YDEGEE.

This clone appeared once. The chain uses TRBV7-5 and TRBJ1-2; the table assigns TRBD1, which was not confirmed against the DNA. TRBV7-5 is given as a pseudogene. This CDR3 comprises 14 residues. This CDR3 is CASSLDREDYGYTF. CDR3 DNA sequence: TGTGCCAGCAGCTTGGACAGGGAGGACTATGGCTACACCTTC.

The CDR3 DNA reads as TGTGCCAGCAGCCCGCCTTCAGGGGGCGGGAGGTACAATGAGCAGTTCTTC. The encoded protein is CASSPPSGGGRYNEQFF. This chain links TRBV11-3 with TRBJ2-1; D might be TRBD1 or TRBD2, each matching 8 bases. Germline CDR1 and CDR2: SGHNT and YENEEA. Trimming stripped 5 bases from V and 4 bases from J, with 21 bases between. The CDR3 is made up of 17 amino acids.

The rearrangement joins TRBV19 to TRBJ2-1; 9 bases fit TRBD2. Germline CDR1 LNHDA, CDR2 SQIVND (reference sequence). V was clipped by 10 bases and J by 6 bases; unmatched bases: 7. The CDR3 loop spans 13 amino acids. CDR3 sequence (DNA): TGTGCCACCTCTAGCGGGATCTTCAATGAGCAGTTCTTC. Translation gives CATSSGIFNEQFF.

The gene calls are TRBV5-1 and TRBJ2-2, with TRBD2 as a possible D gene (5 bases). Trimming pared 1 base from V and 8 bases from J, leaving 12 bases between. The CDR3 length is 14 residues. CDR1 and CDR2 (germline): SGHRS, YFSETQ. CDR3 sequence: CASSLSEGRGELFF. Here the CDR3 DNA reads TGCGCCAGCAGCTTGTCAGAGGGAAGGGGGGAGCTGTTTTTT.

This clone has only one observation. The CDR3 DNA sequence: TGTGCCAGCAGCACCTCCGGGCCCTCTGGAAACACCATATATTTT. It yields the protein CASSTSGPSGNTIYF. V gene TRBV5-6 combines with J gene TRBJ1-3; D is undetermined. CDR3 length equals 15 residues. V lost 4 bases to trimming and J lost 0 bases, with 11 bases between them. The germline CDR1 and CDR2 sequences are SGHDT and YYEEEE.

This clone came up a few times. This chain uses TRBV19 with TRBJ2-3, with no clear D. Germline V gene lookup returns CDR1 LNHDA and CDR2 SQIVND (reference sequence). This CDR3 contains 15 residues. V lost 6 bases, J lost 6 bases, and 19 bases lay in between. The DNA of the CDR3 is TGTGCCAGTAGCCAGACTTTCCCTGACCGGGATACGCAGTATTTT. Amino acid sequence: CASSQTFPDRDTQYF.

V gene TRBV19 combines with J gene TRBJ2-7; 7 bases align to TRBD1. Germline assignment: CDR1 LNHDA and CDR2 SQIVND (reference sequence). The CDR3 spans 17 residues. The trim removed 1 base at V and 0 bases at J, leaving 9 bases unmatched. CDR3 nucleotides: TGTGCCAGTAGTATAGCCGTCTTGGGACAGCGCTCCTACGAGCAGTACTTC. Protein product: CASSIAVLGQRSYEQYF.

The chain joins TRBV2 to TRBJ1-1; D remains unclear. V lost 0 bases, J lost 4 bases, and 9 bases lay in between. Germline CDR1 reads SNHLY; CDR2 reads FYNNEI. The CDR3 sequence is 14 residues long. CDR3 amino acids: CASSEAGVFTEAFF. The CDR3 DNA reads TGTGCCAGCAGTGAAGCAGGTGTGTTCACTGAAGCTTTCTTT.

The chain is built from TRBV29-1 and TRBJ2-1; TRBD2 matches at 7 bases. In germline, CDR1 is SQVTM, CDR2 ANQGSEA. The CDR3 runs 19 residues. Germline trimming cut 6 bases from V and 0 bases from J; bases unmatched to any gene: 20. The CDR3 bases are TGCAGCGTCGTACCCTCCGTCGGGGCGGGAGCTTACTCCTACAATGAGCAGTTCTTC. It yields the protein CSVVPSVGAGAYSYNEQFF.

This chain links TRBV7-9 with TRBJ2-7; 11 bases map to TRBD1. The ends lost 1 base at V and 4 bases at J; junction bases unmatched: 6. Germline CDR1 SEHNR, CDR2 FQNEAQ (reference sequence). The CDR3 is 16 residues long. DNA for the CDR3: TGTGCCAGCAGCTTAGATTGGACAGGGGGCATTTACGAGCAGTACTTC. Translated: CASSLDWTGGIYEQYF.